The present T cell receptor (beta chain) was sequenced within a study of blood T cell repertoires in COVID-19. The germline CDR1 and CDR2 sequences are GTSNPN and SVGIG (reference sequence). J gave up 3 bases and V 3 bases, and 7 bases lay outside the gene matches. The CDR3 runs 15 residues. Seattle patient enrollment occurred during active infection, with longitudinal follow-up thereafter. In the study's own analysis: By means of reference gene primer amplification, nucleated cell counts were estimated. Assay used: immunoSEQ multiplex PCR; TCRdb lists only in-frame clones, some missing. V, J and clone size are taken as reported in that table, and D and trimming were inferred from the DNA itself. The sample records fewer than 450,000 clones, 75% to 90% being singletons.

This receptor was taken from a woman aged 50 to 65 with COVID-19, enrolled during active disease. The sequenced material came from peripheral blood. The chain joins TRBV30 to TRBJ2-7, with 11 nucleotides matching TRBD1. Written as DNA, the CDR3 is TGTGCCTGGAGCCGGCCCGGGACAGGGGGCTACGAGCAGTACTTC. Amino acids: CAWSRPGTGGYEQYF.